The entry that follows covers one T cell receptor (beta chain) sequence. This entry comes from a study of blood T cell repertoires in COVID-19. In germline, CDR1 is LNHDA, CDR2 SQIVND (reference sequence). The CDR3 length is 13 residues. Trimming stripped 3 bases from V and 6 bases from J, with 12 bases between. The assay was immunoSEQ multiplex PCR, and TCRdb's table has in-frame clones only and misses some. The sample shows about 120,000 clones, 70% to 90% of them seen only once. Sequenced: peripheral blood. The chain carries TRBV19 and TRBJ2-7; D gene uncertain. The TCR sequence derives from a man aged 55 to 70 with acute or convalescent COVID-19. The CDR3 sequence is CASSIGSSSEQYF. DNA for the CDR3: TGTGCCAGTAGTATTGGTAGTAGCTCCGAGCAGTACTTC. Using reference TRBV19 and TRBJ2-7 for the parts outside the CDR3, the full variable domain is DGGITQSPKYLFRKEGQNVTLSCEQNLNHDAMYWYRQDPGQGLRLIYYSQIVNDFQKGDIAEGYSVSREKKESFPLTVTSAQKNPTAFYLCASSIGSSSEQYFGPGTRLTVT.